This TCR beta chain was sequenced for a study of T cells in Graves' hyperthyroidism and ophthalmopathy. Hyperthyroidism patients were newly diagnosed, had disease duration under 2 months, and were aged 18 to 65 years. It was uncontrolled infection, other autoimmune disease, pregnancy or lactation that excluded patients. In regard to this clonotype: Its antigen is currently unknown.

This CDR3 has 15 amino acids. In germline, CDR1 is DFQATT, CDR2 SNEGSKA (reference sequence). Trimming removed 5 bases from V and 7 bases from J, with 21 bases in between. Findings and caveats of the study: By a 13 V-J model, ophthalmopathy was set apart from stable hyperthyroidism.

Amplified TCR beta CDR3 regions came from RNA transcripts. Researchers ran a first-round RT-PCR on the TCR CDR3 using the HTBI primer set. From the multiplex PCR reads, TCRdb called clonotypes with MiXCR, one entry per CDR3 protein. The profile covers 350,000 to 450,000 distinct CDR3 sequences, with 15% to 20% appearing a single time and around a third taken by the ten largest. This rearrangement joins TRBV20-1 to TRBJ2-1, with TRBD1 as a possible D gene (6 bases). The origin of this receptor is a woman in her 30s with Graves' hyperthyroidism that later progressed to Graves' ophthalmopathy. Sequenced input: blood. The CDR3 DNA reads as TGCAGTGCTCCGGACAGTCGGGGACATGTGAATGAGCAGTTCTTC. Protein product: CSAPDSRGHVNEQFF.